This T cell receptor (beta chain) comes out of a study of control samples from healthy donors and cancer patients. Germline CDR1 reads MDHEN; CDR2 reads SYDVKM. The CDR3 length is 15 residues. V lost 2 bases to trimming and J lost 3 bases, with 14 bases between them. Some clones are missing from TCRdb's copy, which holds only in-frame ones; the method was immunoSEQ multiplex PCR. The sample has approximately 84,000 clones, about nine tenths seen once. The sample consisted of blood. The chain has TRBV28 and TRBJ2-7, with D perhaps TRBD1 or TRBD2 (7 bases each). The TCR sequence derives from a man younger than 45 in good health. Here the CDR3 reads CASSLQGGDFYEQYF. CDR3 in DNA: TGTGCCAGCAGTTTACAGGGGGGGGATTTCTACGAGCAGTACTTC. Drawing the rest from reference TRBV28 and TRBJ2-7, the complete variable domain is DVKVTQSSRYLVKRTGEKVFLECVQDMDHENMFWYRQDPGLGLRLIYFSYDVKMKEKGDIPEGYSVSREKKERFSLILESASTNQTSMYLCASSLQGGDFYEQYFGPGTRLTVT.